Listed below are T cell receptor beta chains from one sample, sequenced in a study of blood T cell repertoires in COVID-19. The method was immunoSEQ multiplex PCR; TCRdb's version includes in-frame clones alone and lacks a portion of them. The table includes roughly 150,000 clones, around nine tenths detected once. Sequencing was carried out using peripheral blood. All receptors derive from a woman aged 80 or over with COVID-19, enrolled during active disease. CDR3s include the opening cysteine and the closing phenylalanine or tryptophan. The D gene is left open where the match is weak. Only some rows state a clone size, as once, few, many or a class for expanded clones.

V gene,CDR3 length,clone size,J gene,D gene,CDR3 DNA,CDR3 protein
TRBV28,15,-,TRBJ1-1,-,TGTGCCAGCAGTTCCCGGACGGGGGGGCCAACCGAAGCTTTCTTT,CASSSRTGGPTEAFF
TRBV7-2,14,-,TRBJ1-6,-,TGTGCCAGCAGCCCCGGAGGGGTGAATTCACCCCTCCACTTT,CASSPGGVNSPLHF
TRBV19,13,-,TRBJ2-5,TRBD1,TGTGCCAGTCGAGGACAGGGTGGGGAGACCCAGTACTTC,CASRGQGGETQYF
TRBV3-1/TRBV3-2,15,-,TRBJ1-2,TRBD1,TGTGCCAGCAGCCAAAGTTCAGGGGGCTCCTATGGCTACACCTTC,CASSQSSGGSYGYTF
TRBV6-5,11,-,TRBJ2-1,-,TGTGCCAGCAGGTTAGGGGTTGAGCAGTTCTTC,CASRLGVEQFF
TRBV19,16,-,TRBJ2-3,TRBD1,TGTGCCAGCAATTCCCTCGGGACAGGGGGCTCGGATACGCAGTATTTT,CASNSLGTGGSDTQYF
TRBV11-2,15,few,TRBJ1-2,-,TGTGCCAGCAGCTTATCAAGTACAGCCCTTTCTGGCTACACCTTC,CASSLSSTALSGYTF
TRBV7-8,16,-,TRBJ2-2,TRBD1,TGTGCCAGCAGCTTACAGACAGGGAGTAACACCGGGGAGCTGTTTTTT,CASSLQTGSNTGELFF
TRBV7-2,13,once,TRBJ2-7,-,TGTGCCAGCAGCCACGGACTCTCCTACGAGCAGTACTTC,CASSHGLSYEQYF
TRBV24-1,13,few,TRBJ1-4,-,TGTGCCACCAGTGACGACAGCTATGAAAAACTGTTTTTT,CATSDDSYEKLFF
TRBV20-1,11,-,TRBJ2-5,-,TGCAGTGCCCCTAAAGCGGAGACCCAGTACTTC,CSAPKAETQYF
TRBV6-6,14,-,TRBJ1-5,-,TGTGCCAGCAGCCAGACAGGCGGCAATCAGCCCCAGCATTTT,CASSQTGGNQPQHF
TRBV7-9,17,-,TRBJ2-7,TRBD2,TGTGCCAGCAGCTTATTGCCCCTCGATGGGACTAATTACGAGCAGTACTTC,CASSLLPLDGTNYEQYF
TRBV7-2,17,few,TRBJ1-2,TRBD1,TGTGCCAGCAGCTTAGCAGGTGGGACAGGGCCAGACTATGGCTACACCTTC,CASSLAGGTGPDYGYTF
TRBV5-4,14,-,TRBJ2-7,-,TGTGCCAGCAGCTTGGCAGGGGCGGAATACGAGCAGTACTTC,CASSLAGAEYEQYF
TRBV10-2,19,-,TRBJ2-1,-,TGCGCCAGCAGTGAGTCATGGACAGCCCGCTTAAACTCCTACAATGAGCAGTTCTTC,CASSESWTARLNSYNEQFF
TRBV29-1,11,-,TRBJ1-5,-,TGCAGCGACCAGGGGTTTCAGCCCCAGCATTTT,CSDQGFQPQHF
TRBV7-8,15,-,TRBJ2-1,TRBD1,TGTGCCAGCAGCCCAGGGGGACAGGAAAAAAATGAGCAGTTCTTC,CASSPGGQEKNEQFF
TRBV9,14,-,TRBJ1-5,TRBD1,TGTGCCAGCAGCGACAGGGGCGAGAATCAGCCCCAGCATTTT,CASSDRGENQPQHF
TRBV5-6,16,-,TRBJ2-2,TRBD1,TGTGCCAGCAGCTGGCAGGGGACAGGGCCTGGCGGGGAGCTGTTTTTT,CASSWQGTGPGGELFF
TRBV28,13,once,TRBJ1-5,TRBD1,TGTGCCAGCAATGTTCAGGGGGCTGGGACCCAGCATTTT,CASNVQGAGTQHF
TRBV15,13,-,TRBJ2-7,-,TGTGCCACCAGCAGAGATCGGTCGGGGTCCCCGTACTTC,CATSRDRSGSPYF
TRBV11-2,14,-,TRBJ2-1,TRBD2,TGTGCCAGCAGCCCCCGGACGGGAGGGGATGAGCAGTTCTTC,CASSPRTGGDEQFF
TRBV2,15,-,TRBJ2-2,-,TGTGCCAGCCGCTCTCATCGGGGAAACACCGGGGAGCTGTTTTTT,CASRSHRGNTGELFF
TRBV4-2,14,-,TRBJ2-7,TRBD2,TGTGCCAGCAGCGCTGGCGGGAGTGCCGACGAGCAGTACTTC,CASSAGGSADEQYF
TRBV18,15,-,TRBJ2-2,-,TGTGCCAGCTCACCTTGGCAGGGGAATGACCGGGAGCTGTTTTTT,CASSPWQGNDRELFF
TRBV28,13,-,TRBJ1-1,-,TGTGCCAGCAGGTCAGGGGAGAACACTGAAGCTTTCTTT,CASRSGENTEAFF
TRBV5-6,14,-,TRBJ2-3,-,TGTGCCAGCAGTCCCGTGAGGGGCACAGATACGCAGTATTTT,CASSPVRGTDTQYF
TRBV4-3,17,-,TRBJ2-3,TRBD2,TGCGCCAGCAGCCAAGAGGCAGGCGGGAGGGCCCGAGATACGCAGTATTTT,CASSQEAGGRARDTQYF
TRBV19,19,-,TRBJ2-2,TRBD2,TGTGCCAGTAGCGAAATGGGACTAGCGGGAGCGGCTCCCTCCGGGGAGCTGTTTTTT,CASSEMGLAGAAPSGELFF
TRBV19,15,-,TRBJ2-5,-,TGTGCCAGTAGTATAGGAGGAGGGCTCCAAGAGACCCAGTACTTC,CASSIGGGLQETQYF
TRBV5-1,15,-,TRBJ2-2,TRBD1,TGCGCCAGCAGCCAGGGGACAGTTGAGGGCGGGGAGCTGTTTTTT,CASSQGTVEGGELFF
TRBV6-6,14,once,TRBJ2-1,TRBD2,TGTGCCAGCAGTCCTCGGGACTATGGCAATGAGCAGTTCTTC,CASSPRDYGNEQFF
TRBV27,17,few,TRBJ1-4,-,TGTGCCAGCAGTTTACGGCGGGGAAGGGGAACTAATGAAAAACTGTTTTTT,CASSLRRGRGTNEKLFF
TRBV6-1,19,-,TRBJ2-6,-,TGTGCCAGCAGTGAAATGGCCCGGGACATCAGACCTGGGGCCAACGTCCTGACTTTC,CASSEMARDIRPGANVLTF
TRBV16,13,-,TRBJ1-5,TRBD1,TGTGCCAGCACGGACAGGGGGCATCAGCCCCAGCATTTT,CASTDRGHQPQHF
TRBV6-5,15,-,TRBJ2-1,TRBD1,TGTGCCAGTAAACCACAGGGGGCCTCCTACAATGAGCAGTTCTTC,CASKPQGASYNEQFF
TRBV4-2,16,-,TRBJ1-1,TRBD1,TGTGCCAGCAGCCAAGATAGAGGGGGCGGGAACACTGAAGCTTTCTTT,CASSQDRGGGNTEAFF
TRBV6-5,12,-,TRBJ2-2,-,TGTGCCAGCAGACAGAACACCGGGGAGCTGTTTTTT,CASRQNTGELFF
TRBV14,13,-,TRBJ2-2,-,TGTGCCAGCAGCCAACGAGGAACCGGGGAGCTGTTTTTT,CASSQRGTGELFF
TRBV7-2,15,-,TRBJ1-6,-,TGTGCCAGCGGGCGAACGACAGGCAATAATTCACCCCTCCACTTT,CASGRTTGNNSPLHF
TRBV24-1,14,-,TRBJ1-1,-,TGTGCCACCAGTACCATGACATTGAACACTGAAGCTTTCTTT,CATSTMTLNTEAFF
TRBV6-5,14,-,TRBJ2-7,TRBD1,TGTGCCAGCAGCGGGACAGGGAGCTCCTACGAGCAGTACTTC,CASSGTGSSYEQYF